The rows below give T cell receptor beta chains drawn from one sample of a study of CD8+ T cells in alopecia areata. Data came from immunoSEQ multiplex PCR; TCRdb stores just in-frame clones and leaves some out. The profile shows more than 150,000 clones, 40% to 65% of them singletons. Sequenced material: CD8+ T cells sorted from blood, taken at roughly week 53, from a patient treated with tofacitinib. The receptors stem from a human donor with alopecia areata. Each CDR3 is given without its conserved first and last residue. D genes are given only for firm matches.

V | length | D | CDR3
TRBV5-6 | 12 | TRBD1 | ASSPTDRVYEQY
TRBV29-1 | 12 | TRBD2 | SVDQLAGGNEQF
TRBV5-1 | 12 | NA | ASSRQGSTDTQY
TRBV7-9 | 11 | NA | ASSLGQQETQY
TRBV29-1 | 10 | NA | SARGGDEKLF
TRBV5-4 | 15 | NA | ASSQGVRSSGANVLT
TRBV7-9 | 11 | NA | ASSLGGAGELF
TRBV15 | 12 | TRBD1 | ATSRAGGRQPQH
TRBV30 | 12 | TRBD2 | AWNGGGNTDTQY
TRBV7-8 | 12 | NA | ASSTPGRQETQY
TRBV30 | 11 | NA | AWSYGTEYGYT
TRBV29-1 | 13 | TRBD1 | SVPGTDERTGELF
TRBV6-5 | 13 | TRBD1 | ASSSPRTGRYGYT
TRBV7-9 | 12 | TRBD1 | ASSPPDRAGEAF
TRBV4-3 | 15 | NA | ASSQDGGAAGANVLT
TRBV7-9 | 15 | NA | ASSLEAGQDSNQPQH
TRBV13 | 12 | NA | ASSPGQHVYEQY
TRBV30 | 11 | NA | AWSFTQGHEQY
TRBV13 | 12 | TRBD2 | ASSHTSGGAAQY
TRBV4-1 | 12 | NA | ASSPVPGGDEQF
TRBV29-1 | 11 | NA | SVRVGWDSPLH
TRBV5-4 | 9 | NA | ASSLGQPQH
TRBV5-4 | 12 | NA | ASSQGQDTGELF
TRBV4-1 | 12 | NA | ASSQDLGNTEAF
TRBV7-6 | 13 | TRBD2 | ASSLLAGGTDTQY
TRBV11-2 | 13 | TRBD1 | ASSLGGGTGTEQY
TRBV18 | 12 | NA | ASSRATANEKLF
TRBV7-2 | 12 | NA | ASSLDRRADTQY
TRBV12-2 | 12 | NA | ASRPGQVPYEQY
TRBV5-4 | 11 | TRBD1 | ASSQGTGYEQY
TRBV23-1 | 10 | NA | ASSSQRETQY
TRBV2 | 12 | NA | ASPARGQGDGYT
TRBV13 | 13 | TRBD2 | ASSQGLEGNNEQF
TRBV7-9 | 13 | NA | ASSLVTDSLYEQY
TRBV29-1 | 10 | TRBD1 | SVLTGGNEQF
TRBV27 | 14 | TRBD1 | ASSLSPGTGNTEAF
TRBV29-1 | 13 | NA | SVEDLTPRGYEQF
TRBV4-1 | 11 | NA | ASSLTGSYEQY
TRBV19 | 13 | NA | ASSSSSQGANVLT